The 32 T cell receptor beta chains below come from one sample, sequenced in a study of T cell responses to AZD1222 COVID-19 vaccine. Assay: immunoSEQ multiplex PCR; the TCRdb copy retains only in-frame clones and omits some. The sample contains around 130,000 clones, roughly nine tenths of which appear only once. The input for sequencing was peripheral blood, taken 28 days after the second AZD1222 dose. These TCRs come from an adult who received the AZD1222 COVID-19 vaccine.

The chain carries TRBV11-2 and TRBJ1-2; no reliable D call. Trimming stripped 5 bases from V and 4 bases from J, with 17 bases between. The CDR3 length is 15 residues. CDR1 and CDR2 (germline): SGHAT, FQNNGV. The CDR3 loop reads CASSPRPRSLYGYTF. CDR3 coding DNA: TGTGCCAGCAGCCCACGACCAAGGAGTCTCTATGGCTACACCTTC.

The chain couples TRBV5-4 to TRBJ2-1; 13 bases fit TRBD2. This CDR3 region has 15 residues. Germline V lookup: CDR1 SGHNT, CDR2 YYREEE (reference sequence). V lost 4 bases and J lost 6; bases outside the gene matches: 4. The CDR3 coding sequence is TGTGCCAGCAGCCCGGGACTAGCGGGATTCAATGAGCAGTTCTTC. Amino acids: CASSPGLAGFNEQFF.

The chain couples TRBV5-1 to TRBJ1-1; TRBD1 is a possible D gene (6 bases). CDR3 length: 14 residues. Germline lookup yields CDR1 SGHRS and CDR2 YFSETQ. The V end was cut by 0 bases, the J end by 4 bases, with 10 bases between. CDR3: CASSLESGATEAFF. The CDR3 nucleotides read TGCGCCAGCAGCTTGGAGTCAGGGGCCACTGAAGCTTTCTTT.

The CDR3, as DNA: TGCGCCAGCCATACTGAGGTTTACGAGCAGTACTTC. Its protein product is CASHTEVYEQYF. This chain uses TRBV23-1 with TRBJ2-7, with unresolved D. TRBV23-1 is recorded as an ORF, its role being uncertain. The V end lost 8 bases, the J end lost 4 bases, and 12 bases lay between the germline ends. The CDR3 has 12 amino acids.

The genes are TRBV2 and TRBJ2-5; 7 bases map to TRBD1. This CDR3 has 13 residues. J was trimmed by 5 bases and V by 6 bases; bases with no gene match: 6. The germline V gene has CDR1 SNHLY and CDR2 FYNNEI. This CDR3 reads CASRQGVGETQYF. CDR3 bases: TGTGCCAGCAGGCAGGGGGTCGGGGAGACCCAGTACTTC.

This chain connects TRBV12-5 to TRBJ1-6; TRBD1 might be the D (5 bases). Trimming pared 1 base from V and 10 bases from J, leaving 8 bases between. CDR1 and CDR2 from the germline V gene are LGHNT and FRNRAP. CDR3 size: 13 residues. The CDR3 is CASGLGGKSPLHF. CDR3 coding DNA: TGTGCTAGTGGTTTGGGGGGGAAATCACCCCTCCACTTT.

V is TRBV18 and J is TRBJ1-2, with D unclear. Germline CDR1 and CDR2: KGHSH and LQKENI. The CDR3 loop spans 16 amino acids. The V gene lost 3 bases and the J gene lost 0 bases, with 14 bases spanning the gap. CDR3 DNA sequence: TGTGCCAGCTCACCCCGGGTAGCGCAGACTAACTATGGCTACACCTTC. Translating it yields CASSPRVAQTNYGYTF.

The chain combines TRBV3-1 (or the pseudogene TRBV3-2) with TRBJ1-1; D is ambiguous. The length of the CDR3 is 15 residues. Trimming removed 0 bases at V and 0 bases at J, with 8 bases between. CDR1 and CDR2 from the germline V gene are LGHDT and YNNKEL (reference sequence). The CDR3 sequence is CASSQEGSVNTEAFF. The CDR3 nucleotides are TGTGCCAGCAGCCAAGAGGGGTCTGTGAACACTGAAGCTTTCTTT.

The chain couples TRBV30 to TRBJ1-5; possible D gene TRBD1, 6 bases. Trimming took off 0 bases at V and 2 bases at J, with 14 bases between the two ends. The CDR3 is made up of 16 amino acids. The V gene's germline CDR1 is GTSNPN and CDR2 SVGIG (reference sequence). CDR3 DNA: TGTGCCTGGAGTGTAGGACAGCGGAAGGGCAATCAGCCCCAGCATTTT. Its translation is CAWSVGQRKGNQPQHF.

The J gene is TRBJ1-5, the V gene TRBV18; D gene unclear. Per the germline V gene, CDR1 is KGHSH and CDR2 is LQKENI. The CDR3 extends over 17 amino acids. V was clipped by 5 bases and J by 0 bases, with 17 bases between them. CDR3 protein: CASSSVPGFYSNQPQHF. The CDR3 DNA sequence: TGTGCCAGCTCATCCGTTCCGGGGTTTTATAGCAATCAGCCCCAGCATTTT.

This chain connects TRBV6-4 to TRBJ2-1; TRBD2 matches at 11 bases. The CDR3 is made up of 15 amino acids. Germline-derived CDR1 and CDR2 are MRHNA and SNTAGT. V was clipped by 6 bases and J by 8 bases; unmatched bases: 9. CDR3 sequence reads: CASRHLAGGKDEQFF. CDR3 bases: TGTGCCAGCAGACATCTAGCGGGAGGAAAGGATGAGCAGTTCTTC.

The V gene is TRBV3-1 (or the pseudogene TRBV3-2), the J gene TRBJ1-5; 8 bases match TRBD1. V lost 4 bases and J lost 0; bases outside the gene matches: 5. This CDR3 contains 16 residues. In germline, CDR1 is LGHDT, CDR2 YNNKEL (reference sequence). The CDR3 region has the DNA TGTGCCAGCAGCCGAACCACAGGGGGTAGCAATCAGCCCCAGCATTTT. Translated: CASSRTTGGSNQPQHF.

V and J are TRBV5-1 and TRBJ1-2, with D unresolved. Germline V lookup: CDR1 SGHRS, CDR2 YFSETQ. V was cut by 5 bases and J by 2 bases, with 10 bases left in between. The CDR3 consists of 13 residues. CDR3 loop: CASRRALNYGYTF. CDR3 bases: TGCGCCAGCAGGAGGGCTTTGAACTATGGCTACACCTTC.

This sequence joins TRBV18 and TRBJ2-2; D tentatively reads TRBD1 or TRBD2 (5 bases each). The length of the CDR3 is 17 residues. V lost 4 bases to trimming and J lost 0 bases, with 15 bases between them. The germline V gene encodes CDR1 KGHSH and CDR2 LQKENI. DNA for the CDR3: TGTGCCAGCTCACAAATGCTCTGGGGGTCGAACACCGGGGAGCTGTTTTTT. Its translation is CASSQMLWGSNTGELFF.

V and J are TRBV30 and TRBJ2-3; perhaps TRBD2 as D (6 bases). The CDR3 has 18 amino acids. The germline CDR1 and CDR2 sequences are GTSNPN and SVGIG (reference sequence). V dropped 0 bases and J dropped 3 bases, with 22 bases sitting between them. The CDR3, as DNA: TGTGCCTGGAGTGTAACAGAGGGACTGGGGAGAGGGACAGATACGCAGTATTTT. Amino acid sequence: CAWSVTEGLGRGTDTQYF.

The count of this clone is one. CDR3 coding DNA: TGTGCCAGCTCCCTCGGGGGCACAACTAATGAAAAACTGTTTTTT. This translates into CASSLGGTTNEKLFF. V usage is TRBV3-1 (or the pseudogene TRBV3-2) and J usage is TRBJ1-4, with a weak D call TRBD1 (6 bases). Trimming pared 8 bases from V and 0 bases from J, leaving 13 bases between. Germline CDR1 LGHDT, CDR2 YNNKEL (reference sequence). This CDR3 contains 15 residues.

This clone was recorded once. The chain has TRBV10-3 and TRBJ1-2; D call uncertain. Looked up from germline, CDR1 is ENHRY and CDR2 is SYGVKD. V lost 8 bases and J lost 2, with 9 bases in between. CDR3 length: 12 residues. As DNA, the CDR3 is TGTGCCATCTCCGACAAAAACTATGGCTACACCTTC. It is translated as CAISDKNYGYTF.

The chain employs TRBV7-9 and TRBJ1-2, with 9 nucleotides matching TRBD1. V gave up 8 bases and J gave up 2 bases; unmatched junction bases: 9. Germline V gene sequence: CDR1 SEHNR, CDR2 FQNEAQ (reference sequence). The CDR3 sequence is 15 residues long. CDR3: CASATWDRANYGYTF. The CDR3 DNA reads as TGTGCCAGCGCCACATGGGACAGGGCCAACTATGGCTACACCTTC. Combining the CDR3 with reference TRBV7-9 and TRBJ1-2 gives the whole variable domain DTGVSQNPRHKITKRGQNVTFRCDPISEHNRLYWYRQTLGQGPEFLTYFQNEAQLEKSRLLSDRFSAERPKGSFSTLEIQRTEQGDSAMYLCASATWDRANYGYTFGSGTRLTVV.

This chain uses TRBV6-6 with TRBJ2-1; 11 bases line up with TRBD2. Germline loops: CDR1 MNHNY, CDR2 SVGAGI (reference sequence). The ends lost 7 bases at V and 9 bases at J; junction bases unmatched: 8. This CDR3 has 14 residues. In DNA, the CDR3 is TGTGCCAGCAACTTAGCGGGAGGGCCTGGTGAGCAGTTCTTC. This codes for CASNLAGGPGEQFF.

The V gene is TRBV4-2, the J gene TRBJ1-1, with TRBD1 identical over 9 bases. V was pared by 1 base and J by 11 bases, with 17 bases of the junction left unmatched. Per germline, CDR1 LGHNA and CDR2 YNFKEQ. CDR3 length: 17 amino acids. CDR3 in DNA: TGTGCCAGCAGCCAAGGGGGTCGAAGGGACAGGGCCCCGTGGGCTTTCTTT. Translating gives CASSQGGRRDRAPWAFF.

This chain connects TRBV5-8 to TRBJ1-1; TRBD1 agrees at 10 bases. The CDR3 runs to 15 residues. Germline CDR1 is SGHTS and CDR2 is YDEGEE. Trimming cost V 5 bases and J 0 bases; bases outside gene matches: 4. This CDR3 reads CASSTGTGVNTEAFF. The CDR3 nucleotides are TGTGCCAGCAGTACCGGGACAGGGGTGAACACTGAAGCTTTCTTT.

The gene calls are TRBV3-1 (or the pseudogene TRBV3-2) and TRBJ2-1; 7 bases agree with TRBD2. Germline assignment: CDR1 LGHDT and CDR2 YNNKEL (reference sequence). This CDR3 is 20 amino acids long. V lost 6 bases to trimming and J lost 3 bases; unmatched junction nucleotides: 23. This chain's CDR3 is CASSQLRYPGPASGYNEQFF. Written as DNA, the CDR3 is TGTGCCAGCAGTCAACTCAGGTACCCAGGCCCAGCTAGCGGCTACAATGAGCAGTTCTTC.

The V and J genes are TRBV6-5 and TRBJ2-2, with D tentatively TRBD1 (5 bases). The V and J ends lost 2 bases and 4 bases respectively, with 14 bases between them. The CDR3 totals 16 residues. Germline V CDR1 and CDR2: MNHEY, SVGAGI. As DNA, the CDR3 is TGTGCCAGCAGTTACGGTAGTGGGGCAACCACCGGGGAGCTGTTTTTT. This codes for CASSYGSGATTGELFF.

The rearrangement links TRBV3-1 (or the pseudogene TRBV3-2) to TRBJ1-2; TRBD1 aligns across 8 bases. CDR1 and CDR2 from the germline V gene are LGHDT and YNNKEL (reference sequence). CDR3 length equals 16 residues. V trimming: 1 base; J trimming: 4 bases; junction bases outside the gene matches: 8. The CDR3: CASSQGRTGLTYGYTF. The CDR3 DNA reads TGTGCCAGCAGCCAAGGGCGGACAGGGCTAACCTATGGCTACACCTTC.

This chain connects TRBV30 to TRBJ1-3; D unclear. The V end was cut by 0 bases, the J end by 8 bases, with 14 bases between. The CDR3 covers 14 residues. In germline, CDR1 is GTSNPN, CDR2 SVGIG (reference sequence). For the CDR3, the DNA is TGTGCCTGGAGTGTACGCAATCCGGTCTACACCATATATTTT. This translates into CAWSVRNPVYTIYF.

The CDR3 nucleotides read TGTGCCAGCAGTAGCGGGAGCGAGCTAAGCTGGGAGACCCAGTACTTC. The encoded protein is CASSSGSELSWETQYF. The chain uses TRBV2 and TRBJ2-5, with 8 bases fitting TRBD2. J gave up 5 bases and V 5 bases, and 13 bases lay outside the gene matches. The germline CDR1 and CDR2 sequences are SNHLY and FYNNEI. This CDR3 has 16 amino acids. The complete variable domain, with remaining parts taken from reference TRBV2 and TRBJ2-5, reads EPEVTQTPSHQVTQMGQEVILRCVPISNHLYFYWYRQILGQKVEFLVSFYNNEISEKSEIFDDQFSVERPDGSNFTLKIRSTKLEDSAMYFCASSSGSELSWETQYFGPGTRLLVL.

Here the CDR3 DNA reads TGCGCCAGCAGCTCGGGACAGGCGGAGACCCAGTACTTC. It specifies CASSSGQAETQYF. The genes are TRBV5-1 and TRBJ2-5, with 8 bases lining up with TRBD1. The CDR3 is 13 residues long. CDR1 SGHRS and CDR2 YFSETQ come from the germline V gene. V lost 3 bases, J lost 5 bases, and 3 bases stayed unmatched.

The chain links TRBV6-6 to TRBJ2-7, with 8 bases that match TRBD1. The germline V gene has CDR1 MNHNY and CDR2 SVGAGI (reference sequence). V lost 0 bases, J lost 4 bases, and 8 bases stayed unmatched. This CDR3 contains 16 residues. The CDR3 sequence is CASSYSAGGELYEQYF. The CDR3, as DNA: TGTGCCAGCAGTTACTCTGCAGGGGGCGAGCTATACGAGCAGTACTTC.

The chain carries TRBV5-4 and TRBJ2-2, with D unresolved. The ends were cut back, 0 bases at V and 5 bases at J, with 8 bases in the middle. CDR1 and CDR2 (germline): SGHNT, YYREEE (reference sequence). This CDR3 is built from 14 residues. CDR3 coding DNA: TGTGCCAGCAGCTTGGCAGGCTTGACCGGGGAGCTGTTTTTT. As protein: CASSLAGLTGELFF.

With regard to this clone: The same CDR3 also results from other DNA sequences found in this sample. This chain links TRBV3-1 (or the pseudogene TRBV3-2) with TRBJ2-5, with 9 bases fitting TRBD1. V was clipped by 1 base and J by 5 bases; unmatched bases: 2. Germline-derived CDR1 and CDR2 are LGHDT and YNNKEL (reference sequence). This CDR3 is built from 14 residues. DNA of the CDR3: TGTGCCAGCAGCCAAGCCGGGACAGGGGAGACCCAGTACTTC. Its translation: CASSQAGTGETQYF.

V and J are TRBV13 and TRBJ1-2; no clear D. Germline V gene lookup returns CDR1 PRHDT and CDR2 FYEKMQ (reference sequence). Trimming took 0 bases from V and 3 from J, leaving 5 bases between them. CDR3 length equals 13 residues. The CDR3 DNA reads TGTGCCAGCAGCTTAGGCTGGGACTATGGCTACACCTTC. It translates to CASSLGWDYGYTF.

CDR3: CASSLSLGGGYGYTF. Here the CDR3 DNA reads TGTGCCAGCAGCTTGAGTTTAGGGGGCGGCTATGGCTACACCTTC. The chain has TRBV5-4 and TRBJ1-2; 7 positions agree with TRBD1. The V gene end was trimmed by 1 base and the J gene end by 4 bases; junction bases not matched to a gene: 7. Germline V gives CDR1 SGHNT, CDR2 YYREEE (reference sequence). The CDR3 sequence is 15 residues long.